The source of this T cell receptor (beta chain) is a study of OX40 agonist ivuxolimab in advanced cancers. The overall study: Mean age about 60 years, range about 23 to 85; around 80% male. Study-wide points: In general, CD8+ T cells held more expanded clones than CD4+ did, on average.

Some clones are missing from TCRdb's copy, which holds only in-frame ones; the method was immunoSEQ multiplex PCR. Of about 71,000 clones in the sample, around 93% were seen once. From germline, CDR1 is SGHTA and CDR2 FQGTGA. V lost 5 bases to trimming and J lost 2 bases, with 15 bases between them. The CDR3 is 15 amino acids. On this clone itself: Its cognate antigen is unknown.

Patients had blood sampled at baseline and again on cycle 4 day 1 and cycle 7 day 1. The sample consisted of CD4+ or CD8+ T cells sorted from blood, taken in a trial of the OX40 agonist ivuxolimab. The gene calls are TRBV7-3 and TRBJ2-5; D possibly corresponds to TRBD1 (6 bases). The clonotype originates from an adult with an advanced solid tumor such as melanoma, head and neck, liver or kidney cancer. The CDR3: CASSAETGGQETQYF. CDR3 bases: TGTGCCAGCAGCGCCGAGACAGGCGGACAAGAGACCCAGTACTTC.